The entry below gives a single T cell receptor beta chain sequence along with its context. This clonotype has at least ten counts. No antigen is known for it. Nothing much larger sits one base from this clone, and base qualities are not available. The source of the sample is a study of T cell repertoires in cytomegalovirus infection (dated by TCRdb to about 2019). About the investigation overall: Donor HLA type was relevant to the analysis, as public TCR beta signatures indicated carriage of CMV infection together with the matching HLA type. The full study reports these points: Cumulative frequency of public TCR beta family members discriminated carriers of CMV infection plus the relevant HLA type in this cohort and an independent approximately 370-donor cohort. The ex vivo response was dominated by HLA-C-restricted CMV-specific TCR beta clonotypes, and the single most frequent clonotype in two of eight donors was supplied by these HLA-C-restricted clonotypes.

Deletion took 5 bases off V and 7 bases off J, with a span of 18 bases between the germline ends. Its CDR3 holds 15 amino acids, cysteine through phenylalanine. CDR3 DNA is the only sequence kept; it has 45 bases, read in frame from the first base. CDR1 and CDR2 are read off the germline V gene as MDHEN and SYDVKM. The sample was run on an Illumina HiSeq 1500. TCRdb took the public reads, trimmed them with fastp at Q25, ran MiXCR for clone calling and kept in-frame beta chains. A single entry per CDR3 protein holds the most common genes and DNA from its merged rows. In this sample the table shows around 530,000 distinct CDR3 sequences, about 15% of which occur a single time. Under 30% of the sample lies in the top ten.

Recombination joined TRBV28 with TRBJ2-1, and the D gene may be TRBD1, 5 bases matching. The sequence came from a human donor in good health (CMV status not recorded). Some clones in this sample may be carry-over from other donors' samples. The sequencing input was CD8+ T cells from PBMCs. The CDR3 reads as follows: CASSPQGFGDNEQFF. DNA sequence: TGTGCCAGCAGTCCCCAGGGCTTCGGTGATAATGAGCAGTTCTTC. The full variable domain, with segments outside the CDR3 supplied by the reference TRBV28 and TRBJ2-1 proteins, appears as DVKVTQSSRYLVKRTGEKVFLECVQDMDHENMFWYRQDPGLGLRLIYFSYDVKMKEKGDIPEGYSVSREKKERFSLILESASTNQTSMYLCASSPQGFGDNEQFFGPGTRLTVL.